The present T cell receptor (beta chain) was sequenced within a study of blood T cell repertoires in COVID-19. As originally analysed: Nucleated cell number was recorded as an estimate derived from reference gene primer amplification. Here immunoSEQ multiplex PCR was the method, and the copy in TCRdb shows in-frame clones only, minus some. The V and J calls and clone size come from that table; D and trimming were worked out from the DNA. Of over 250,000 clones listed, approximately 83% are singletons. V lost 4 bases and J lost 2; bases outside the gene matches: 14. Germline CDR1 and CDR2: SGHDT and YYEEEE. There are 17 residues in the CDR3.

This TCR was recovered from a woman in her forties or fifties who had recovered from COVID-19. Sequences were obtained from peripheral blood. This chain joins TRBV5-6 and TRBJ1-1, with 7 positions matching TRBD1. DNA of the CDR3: TGTGCCAGCAGCGAAATTGCCGGGACAGCCATAAACACTGAAGCTTTCTTT. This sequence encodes CASSEIAGTAINTEAFF.